This TCR beta chain originates from a study of T cell responses to AZD1222 COVID-19 vaccine. Notes on the study in general: Clonal diversity may have been underestimated, and the donors were mostly white British, with more females than males. Increases in Spike-specific TCR breadth and depth were seen after two AZD1222 doses. Targets within unmutated variant regions were reportedly found for nearly half of spike-specific TCRs.

This table comes from immunoSEQ multiplex PCR, and its TCRdb copy is limited to in-frame clones, with some not included. The data hold about 180,000 clones, with 94% observed a single time. Turning to this clone: Its target is not known.

The CDR3 is 15 amino acids. In germline, CDR1 is SGHNT, CDR2 YENEEA. With V trimmed by 1 base and J by 2 bases, 4 bases remained unmatched. The chain joins TRBV11-3 to TRBJ1-1; 7 nucleotides match TRBD1. The TCR originated in an adult who received the AZD1222 COVID-19 vaccine. The starting material was peripheral blood, obtained 28 days after the second AZD1222 dose. Written as DNA, the CDR3 is TGTGCCAGCAGCTTAGTGGGACAGAGAAACACTGAAGCTTTCTTT. This encodes CASSLVGQRNTEAFF.